This TCR beta chain was recovered during a study of immune heterogeneity within non-small cell lung tumors. Study background: The tumor set comprised a few squamous cell carcinomas and around eleven non-squamous carcinomas (plus 1 not otherwise specified).

This clonotype qualifies as medium-sized. Its antigen is unidentified. Overall study results and limits: Recurring identical dominant CDR3 beta clonotypes were observed across tumor sites within a patient, together with site-unique high-frequency clones. Individual patients showed largely nonoverlapping sets of high-frequency T-cell receptor beta clonotypes.

Each sample used about 0.55 ug of genomic DNA from bulk tumor tissue. Several widely spaced biopsies per primary tumor were taken during surgery. These patients got curative surgery after being newly diagnosed with untreated non-small cell lung cancer. Multiplex PCR employing 32 V and 13 J primers generated amplicons of the TCR beta CDR3. In TCRdb, the multiplex PCR reads were re-called with MiXCR into one record per CDR3 protein. The sample includes more than 9,500 distinct CDR3 sequences, about 20% of them seen just once. V was cut by 5 bases and J by 6 bases, with 23 bases left in between. The CDR3 sequence is 15 residues long. The V gene's germline CDR1 is GTSNPN and CDR2 SVGIG (reference sequence).

This chain connects TRBV30 to TRBJ2-7, with D perhaps matching TRBD2 (6 bases). The TCR originated in a man aged 55 to 69 with non-small cell lung cancer. Sequenced input: lung tumor tissue. CDR3 sequence reads: CAWGKRRGSQGEQYF. CDR3 bases: TGTGCCTGGGGGAAGAGACGGGGGAGCCAGGGCGAGCAGTACTTC.